This T cell receptor beta chain was captured in a study of shared clonotypes between healthy human individuals. Germline assignment: CDR1 SEHNR and CDR2 FQNEAQ (reference sequence). The V segment lost 5 bases and the J segment 1 base; nucleotides outside the gene matches: 9. The CDR3 covers 16 residues. The repertoire was sequenced with immunoSEQ multiplex PCR; TCRdb's copy has only in-frame clones and lacks some. The sample lists 550,000 to 850,000 clones, under 80% occurring once. The rearrangement uses TRBV7-9 and TRBJ2-3; 7 nucleotides line up with TRBD2. The specimen sequenced was memory CD4+ T cells sorted from blood. The sample's subset: CD45RA-negative fraction. The TCR was taken from a woman aged 30 to 39 in good health. The CDR3 DNA follows: TGTGCCAGCAGCCCCAAGGGAGGGTGGGGCACAGATACGCAGTATTTT. It specifies CASSPKGGWGTDTQYF.